This entry features one TCR beta chain sequence. Measured with immunoSEQ multiplex PCR; TCRdb has only the in-frame clones, and not every one. The table shows some 2.1 million clones, with approximately 95% occurring only once. The data derive from a study of shared clonotypes between healthy human individuals. V was trimmed by 6 bases and J by 1 base, leaving 16 bases between them. The CDR3 is 16 amino acids. The germline V gene has CDR1 KGHSH and CDR2 LQKENI. The chain joins TRBV18 to TRBJ1-3; D uncertain. Sequenced sample: naive CD4+ T cells sorted from blood. Described subset: CD45RA+ positively selected. This receptor was obtained from a man aged 18 to 35 in good health. CDR3 nucleotides: TGTGCCAGCTCCCTTTCAAATACTTTGTCTGGAAACACCATATATTTT. It codes for CASSLSNTLSGNTIYF.